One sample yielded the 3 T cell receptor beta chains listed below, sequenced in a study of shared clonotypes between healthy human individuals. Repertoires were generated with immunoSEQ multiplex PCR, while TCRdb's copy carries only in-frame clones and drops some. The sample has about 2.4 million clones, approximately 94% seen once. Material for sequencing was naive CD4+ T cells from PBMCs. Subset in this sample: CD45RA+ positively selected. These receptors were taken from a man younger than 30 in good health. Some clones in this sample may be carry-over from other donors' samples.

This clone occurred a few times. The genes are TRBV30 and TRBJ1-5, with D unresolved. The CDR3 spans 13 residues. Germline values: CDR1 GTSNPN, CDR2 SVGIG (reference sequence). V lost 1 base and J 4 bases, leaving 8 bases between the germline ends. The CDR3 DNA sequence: TGTGCCTGGAGTGGACTGAAGAATCAGCCCCAGCATTTT. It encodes CAWSGLKNQPQHF. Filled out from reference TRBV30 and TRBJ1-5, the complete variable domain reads SQTIHQWPATLVQPVGSPLSLECTVEGTSNPNLYWYRQAAGRGLQLLFYSVGIGQISSEVPQNLSASRPQDRQFILSSKKLLLSDSGFYLCAWSGLKNQPQHFGDGTRLSIL.

The CDR3 loop is CASSLDIYEQYF. The DNA of the CDR3 is TGTGCCAGCAGCTTAGATATATACGAGCAGTACTTC. The chain couples TRBV11-2 to TRBJ2-7; D not resolved. CDR1 and CDR2 from the germline V gene are SGHAT and FQNNGV. The CDR3 runs to 12 residues. Trimming left V 0 bases short and J 4 bases short, with 4 bases between.

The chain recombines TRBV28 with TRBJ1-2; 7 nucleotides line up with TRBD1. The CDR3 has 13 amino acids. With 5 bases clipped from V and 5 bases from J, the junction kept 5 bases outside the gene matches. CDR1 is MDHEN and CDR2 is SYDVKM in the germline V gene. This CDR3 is CASSQDRVYGYTF. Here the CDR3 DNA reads TGTGCCAGCAGTCAAGACAGGGTATATGGCTACACCTTC.